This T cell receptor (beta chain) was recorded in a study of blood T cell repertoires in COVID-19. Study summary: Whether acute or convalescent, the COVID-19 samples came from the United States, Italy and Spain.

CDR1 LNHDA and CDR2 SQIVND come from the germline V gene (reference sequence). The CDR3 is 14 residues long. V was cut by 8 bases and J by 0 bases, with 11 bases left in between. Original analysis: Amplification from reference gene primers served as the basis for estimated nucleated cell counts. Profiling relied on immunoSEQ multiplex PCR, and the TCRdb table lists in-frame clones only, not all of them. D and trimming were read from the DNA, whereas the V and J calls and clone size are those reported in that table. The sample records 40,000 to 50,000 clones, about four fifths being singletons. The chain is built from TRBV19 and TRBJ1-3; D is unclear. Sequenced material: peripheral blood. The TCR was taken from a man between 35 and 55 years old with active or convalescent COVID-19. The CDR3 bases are TGTGCCAGTGGGAGGACGGACTCTGGAAACACCATATATTTT. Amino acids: CASGRTDSGNTIYF.